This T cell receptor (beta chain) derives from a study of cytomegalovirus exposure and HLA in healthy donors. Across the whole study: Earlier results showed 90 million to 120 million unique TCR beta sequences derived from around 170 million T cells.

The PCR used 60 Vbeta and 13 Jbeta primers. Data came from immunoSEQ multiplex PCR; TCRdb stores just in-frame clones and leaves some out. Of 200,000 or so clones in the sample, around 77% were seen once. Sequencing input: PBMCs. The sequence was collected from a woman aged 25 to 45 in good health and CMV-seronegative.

The CDR3 DNA is TGCGCCAGCAGCCAGGGGACAGGGACCCAAGAGACCCAGTACTTC. Translated, it gives CASSQGTGTQETQYF. The rearrangement uses TRBV4-1 and TRBJ2-5, with 9 nucleotides matching TRBD1. V gave up 3 bases and J gave up 1 base; unmatched junction bases: 3. The V gene's germline CDR1 is MGHRA and CDR2 YSYEKL. The CDR3 has 15 residues.